A selection of T cell receptor beta chains follows, all from one sample in a study of kidney transplant recipient with SARS-CoV-2 infection. TCRdb reprocessed the reads via MiXCR and lists one record per CDR3 protein. The table lists approximately 240,000 distinct CDR3 sequences, around 30% of them singletons, with around 6.8% in the top ten. Sequenced here: a blood sample, sampled at baseline and between days 110 and 120 from a kidney transplant recipient. These receptors all stem from a young adult male patient who had COVID-19 and was a kidney transplant recipient. Some T cells may have originated in the graft donor. Each CDR3 is given with its conserved first and last residue. A D gene is named only where the DNA matches it firmly. A row's size may be missing; if present it is once, few, many or a size class.

-,-,TRBJ1-1,TRBV7-9,TGTGCCAGCAGCTTAGCGGGAGGACGGTCCACTGAAGCTTTCTTT,CASSLAGGRSTEAFF
TRBD2,many,TRBJ2-1,TRBV19,TGTGCCAGTCGTAGCGGGACCGGGGGTGAGCAGTTCTTC,CASRSGTGGEQFF
-,many,TRBJ2-7,TRBV25-1,TGTGCCAGCAGTGAGGGACGCTTCTCCTACGAGCAGTACTTC,CASSEGRFSYEQYF
TRBD2,-,TRBJ2-3,TRBV7-8,TGTGCCAGCAGCTGGGACGGGAGGCCGGCAGATACGCAGTATTTT,CASSWDGRPADTQYF
-,many,TRBJ2-1,TRBV29-1,TGCAGCGTTACCCGACAGGTTGGGAATGAGCAGTTCTTC,CSVTRQVGNEQFF
TRBD2,few,TRBJ2-2,TRBV5-4,TGTGCCAGCAGCTTGGGCCCCCGAAGCGGGAGGGGGACCGGGGAGCTGTTTTTT,CASSLGPRSGRGTGELFF
-,many,TRBJ1-2,TRBV10-2,TGCGCCAGCAGTATAGACATCACTTCTAGAAAGACCTATGGCTACACCTTC,CASSIDITSRKTYGYTF
TRBD1,many,TRBJ1-5,TRBV28,TGTGCCAGCAGGCAAGACAGGGGGGGGTGGGTTAATCAGCCCCAGCATTTT,CASRQDRGGWVNQPQHF
-,-,TRBJ1-5,TRBV9,TGTGCCAGCAGCGCCGGGCTCTTGAGCAATCAGCCCCAGCATTTT,CASSAGLLSNQPQHF
-,many,TRBJ2-7,TRBV15,TGTGCCACCAGCAGAGGGGACGAGCAGTACTTC,CATSRGDEQYF
TRBD2,many,TRBJ2-2,TRBV5-4,TGTGCCAGCAGCCCTGGACTAGTTCAAAACACCGGGGAGCTGTTTTTT,CASSPGLVQNTGELFF
TRBD2,-,TRBJ2-1,TRBV7-9,TGTGCCAGCAGCTTGGTCGGGAGGGCCGTGTCGCAGTTCTTC,CASSLVGRAVSQFF
-,many,TRBJ1-2,TRBV6-6,TGTGCCAGCAGTTTCAGAAGAGGTGGGAGAAAGACCTATGGCTACACCTTC,CASSFRRGGRKTYGYTF
-,-,TRBJ2-5,TRBV9,TGTGCCAGCAGCGTAGCGCCCCCAGCGGGAGAGACCCAGTACTTC,CASSVAPPAGETQYF
-,many,TRBJ1-2,TRBV12-3/TRBV12-4,TGTGCCAGCAGTGTTCCTCGCACAGCAGGAAAGACCTATGGCTACACCTTC,CASSVPRTAGKTYGYTF
-,many,TRBJ2-3,TRBV19,TGTGCCAGTAGTATTACATACACAGATACGCAGTATTTT,CASSITYTDTQYF
TRBD1,many,TRBJ2-7,TRBV18,TGTGCCAGCTCCCTTTATGGACAGGGCCGACCCTACGAGCAGTACTTC,CASSLYGQGRPYEQYF
-,many,TRBJ1-2,TRBV7-8,TGTGCCAGCAGCCACGGGGTGTTTACCCGAAAGACCTATGGCTACACCTTC,CASSHGVFTRKTYGYTF
-,many,TRBJ1-2,TRBV19,TGTGCCAGTAGTCGCGTCACGACAAATCGAAAGACCTATGGCTACACCTTC,CASSRVTTNRKTYGYTF
TRBD2,many,TRBJ2-1,TRBV9,TGTGCCAGCAGCCCCCGTAGCGGGAGAGAGGCAGATGAGCAGTTCTTC,CASSPRSGREADEQFF
TRBD2,-,TRBJ2-3,TRBV30,TGTGCCTGGAGTGTTGCGGGAGGGGATACGCAGTATTTT,CAWSVAGGDTQYF
-,many,TRBJ1-2,TRBV12-2,TGTGCAAGTCGCCGTTGGGGGACTCCACGAAAGACCTATGGCTACACCTTC,CASRRWGTPRKTYGYTF
-,many,TRBJ1-6,TRBV20-1,TGCAGTGCTGAGGGACCGAGAGCCACTAATTCACCCCTCCACTTT,CSAEGPRATNSPLHF
-,many,TRBJ1-2,TRBV24-1,TGTGCCACCAGTAACTTAACTAGTACCAGAAAGACCTATGGCTACACCTTC,CATSNLTSTRKTYGYTF
TRBD2,-,TRBJ2-1,TRBV24-1,TGTGCCACCAGTGATTTACCCACCCTAGCGGGGGGATCCGATGAGCAGTTCTTC,CATSDLPTLAGGSDEQFF
-,many,TRBJ1-3,TRBV5-1,TGCGCCACCAGGACACAACCCTCTGGAAACACCATATATTTT,CATRTQPSGNTIYF
-,many,TRBJ2-6,TRBV6-2/TRBV6-3,TGTGCCAGCAGTACATATCAGGGCTCTGGGGCCAACGTCCTGACTTTC,CASSTYQGSGANVLTF
-,many,TRBJ2-1,TRBV3-1,TGTGCCAGCAGCCAAGATTTTGCGCGGGGCAATGAGCAGTTCTTC,CASSQDFARGNEQFF
-,-,TRBJ1-2,TRBV3-1,TGTGCCAGCAGCAACTCCACCACCCTTCGAAAGACCTATGGCTACACCTTC,CASSNSTTLRKTYGYTF
-,many,TRBJ2-1,TRBV5-1,TGCGCCAGCAGCTTGGGGGCGCAGGGTTATGGGAATGAGCAGTTCTTC,CASSLGAQGYGNEQFF
-,many,TRBJ2-7,TRBV4-2,TGTGCCAGCAGCCAAGATCGAGGGACGTCTTCCTCCGAGCAGTACTTC,CASSQDRGTSSSEQYF
-,many,TRBJ1-5,TRBV18,TGTGCCAGCTCACGAGCAGGGGATCAGCCCCAGCATTTT,CASSRAGDQPQHF
-,once,TRBJ1-2,TRBV3-1,TGTACCAGCAGCTTCAAGTGCACCCTTCGAAAGATCTATGGCTACACCTTC,CTSSFKCTLRKIYGYTF
-,many,TRBJ1-2,TRBV5-5,TGTGCCAGCCGCTTTCGTGTCTCGCGAAAGACCTATGGCTACACCTTC,CASRFRVSRKTYGYTF
-,-,TRBJ2-3,TRBV5-4,TGTGCCAGCAGCTTAGATACAGACACAGATACGCAGTATTTT,CASSLDTDTDTQYF
-,many,TRBJ2-2,TRBV5-1,TGCGCCAGCAGCTTCCCCAGGAACACCGGGGAGCTGTTTTTT,CASSFPRNTGELFF
TRBD1,many,TRBJ1-1,TRBV3-1,TGTGCCAGCAGCCAAGAGGACAGGGTTGGAGCTTTCTTT,CASSQEDRVGAFF
TRBD2,-,TRBJ2-1,TRBV12-5,TGTGCTTCCCGGGGACTAGCGGATTACAATGAGCAGTTCTTC,CASRGLADYNEQFF
-,-,TRBJ2-6,TRBV8-2,TGTGGCATAGATCAGAGGATAACACAAAGTCGGGCCAACGTCCTGACTTTC,CGIDQRITQSRANVLTF
TRBD1,many,TRBJ1-3,TRBV12-3/TRBV12-4,TGTGCCAGCAGTTTCCAACAGGGGCGCTCTGGAAACACCATATATTTT,CASSFQQGRSGNTIYF
-,few,TRBJ2-3,TRBV9,TGTGCCAGCAGCGTTACGCCTAGCACAGATACGCAGTATTTT,CASSVTPSTDTQYF
TRBD2,-,TRBJ2-1,TRBV27,TGTGCCAGCAGTTTTCTGGGGACTAGCGTAAGCAATGAGCAGTTCTTC,CASSFLGTSVSNEQFF
-,-,TRBJ2-4,TRBV7-2,TGTGCCAGCAGCTTAGTCAGTCGGCAGGCCAATCGAAACATTCAGTACTTC,CASSLVSRQANRNIQYF
TRBD1,many,TRBJ1-3,TRBV5-1,TGCGCCAGCAGCCTCGGGACAGGGGCTGGAAACACCATATATTTT,CASSLGTGAGNTIYF
-,many,TRBJ2-5,TRBV3-1,TGTGCCAGCAGCAAAAATCGTCCCATTTCTTTCTCTGAGACCCAGTACTTC,CASSKNRPISFSETQYF
TRBD1,-,TRBJ2-5,TRBV6-4,TGTGCCAGCAGCCCTACAGGGGACCAAGAGACCCAGTACTTC,CASSPTGDQETQYF
-,many,TRBJ1-2,TRBV7-1,TGTGCCAGCAGCAATACTCGTCACGAGGGAAAGACCTATGGCTACACCTTC,CASSNTRHEGKTYGYTF
-,many,TRBJ2-7,TRBV7-8,TGTGCCAGCAGCTCGCAGAGGGTCAGGGGCCCCTCCTACGAGCAGTACTTC,CASSSQRVRGPSYEQYF
TRBD1,many,TRBJ1-1,TRBV19,TGTGCCAGTAGTAAGGGCCGGGACAGGGCTTTGGCTTTCTTT,CASSKGRDRALAFF
TRBD2,many,TRBJ2-5,TRBV6-5,TGTGCCAGCAGTTCGACTAGCGGGTATCTGGAGACCCAGTACTTC,CASSSTSGYLETQYF
-,-,TRBJ2-5,TRBV3-1,TGTGCCGGCAGCGCAACTCCTCCCATTTCTTTCTCTGAGACCCAGTACTTC,CAGSATPPISFSETQYF
-,many,TRBJ2-5,TRBV3-1,TGTGCCAGCAGCAAAACTGCTCCCATTTCTTTCTCTGAGACCCAGTACTTC,CASSKTAPISFSETQYF
-,many,TRBJ1-4,TRBV11-3,TGTGCCTGCGCCGGGAACACTAATGAAAAACTGTTTTTT,CACAGNTNEKLFF